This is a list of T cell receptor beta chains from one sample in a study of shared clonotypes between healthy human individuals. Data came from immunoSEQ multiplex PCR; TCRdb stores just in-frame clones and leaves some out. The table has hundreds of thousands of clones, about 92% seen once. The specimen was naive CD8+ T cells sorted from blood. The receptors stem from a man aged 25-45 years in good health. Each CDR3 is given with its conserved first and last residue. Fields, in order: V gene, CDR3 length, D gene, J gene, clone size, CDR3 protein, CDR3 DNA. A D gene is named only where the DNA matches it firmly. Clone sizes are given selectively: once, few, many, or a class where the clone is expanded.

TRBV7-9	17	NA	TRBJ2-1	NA	CASSLVGGYNVINEQFF	TGTGCCAGCAGCTTAGTCGGCGGGTACAATGTTATCAATGAGCAGTTCTTC
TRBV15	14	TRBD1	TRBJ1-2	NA	CATSRDETGSGYTF	TGTGCCACCAGCAGAGACGAGACAGGGAGTGGCTACACCTTC
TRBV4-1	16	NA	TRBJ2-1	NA	CASSHPTGNIYNEQFF	TGCGCCAGCAGCCACCCAACAGGGAACATCTACAATGAGCAGTTCTTC
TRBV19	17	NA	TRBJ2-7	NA	CASSIDVAGQTRYEQYF	TGTGCCAGTAGTATAGATGTTGCGGGGCAAACCCGCTACGAGCAGTACTTC
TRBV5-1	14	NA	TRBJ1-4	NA	CASSFNTLNEKLFF	TGCGCCAGCAGCTTTAACACCTTGAATGAAAAACTGTTTTTT
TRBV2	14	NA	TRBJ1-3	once	CASSEAGSRNTIYF	TGTGCCAGCAGTGAAGCTGGTTCCCGAAACACCATATATTTT
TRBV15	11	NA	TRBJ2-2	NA	CATRESGELFF	TGTGCCACCAGGGAGTCCGGGGAGCTGTTTTTT
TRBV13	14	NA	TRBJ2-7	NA	CASTSYERSYEQYF	TGTGCCAGCACTTCTTATGAGAGATCCTACGAGCAGTACTTC
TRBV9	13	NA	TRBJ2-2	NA	CASSPPSSGELFF	TGTGCCAGCAGCCCCCCCTCATCCGGGGAGCTGTTTTTT
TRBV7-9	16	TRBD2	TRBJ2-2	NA	CASSSPGGDNTGELFF	TGTGCCAGCAGCTCCCCGGGAGGGGACAACACCGGGGAGCTGTTTTTT
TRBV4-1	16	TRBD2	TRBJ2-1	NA	CASSQEIAGDGNEQFF	TGCGCCAGCAGCCAAGAAATAGCGGGAGACGGCAATGAGCAGTTCTTC
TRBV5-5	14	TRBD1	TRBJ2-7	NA	CASSLVDRGREQYF	TGTGCCAGCAGCTTGGTGGACAGGGGGCGCGAGCAGTACTTC
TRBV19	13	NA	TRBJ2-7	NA	CASSPGMALEQYF	TGTGCCAGTAGCCCAGGGATGGCCTTGGAGCAGTACTTC
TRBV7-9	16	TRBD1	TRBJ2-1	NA	CASSSPKGARDRSKFF	TGTGCCAGCAGCTCCCCAAAAGGGGCCCGGGACAGAAGTAAGTTCTTC
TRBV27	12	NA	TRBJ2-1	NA	CASSFSNNEQFF	TGTGCCAGCAGTTTCTCTAACAATGAGCAGTTCTTC
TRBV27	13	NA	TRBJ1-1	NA	CASSLIANTEAFF	TGTGCCAGCAGTCTAATAGCGAACACTGAAGCTTTCTTT
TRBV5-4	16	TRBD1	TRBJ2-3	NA	CASSSGTAPSTDTQYF	TGTGCCAGCAGCTCCGGGACAGCTCCTAGCACAGATACGCAGTATTTT
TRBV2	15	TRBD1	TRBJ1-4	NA	CASRLPRGANEKLFF	TGTGCCAGCAGACTCCCCAGGGGGGCCAATGAAAAACTGTTTTTT
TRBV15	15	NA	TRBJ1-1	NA	CATSRGSAMNTEAFF	TGTGCCACCAGCAGAGGGTCAGCAATGAACACTGAAGCTTTCTTT
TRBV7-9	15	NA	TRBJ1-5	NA	CASSLARPGNQPQHF	TGTGCCAGCAGCTTAGCGCGGCCGGGCAATCAGCCCCAGCATTTT
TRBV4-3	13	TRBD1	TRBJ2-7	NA	CASSSDRGFEQYF	TGCGCCAGCAGCTCCGACAGGGGTTTTGAGCAGTACTTC
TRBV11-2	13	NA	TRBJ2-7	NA	CASSLSRSYEQYF	TGTGCCAGCAGCTTATCGAGGTCCTACGAGCAGTACTTC
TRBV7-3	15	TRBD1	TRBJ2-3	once	CASSPGTGGRDTQYF	TGTGCCAGCAGCCCGGGGACAGGGGGCCGGGATACGCAGTATTTT